This T cell receptor (beta chain) appears in the sequencing data of a study of cytomegalovirus exposure and HLA in healthy donors. Primers: 60 Vbeta forward and 13 Jbeta reverse. The protocol was immunoSEQ multiplex PCR, while the TCRdb copy is restricted to in-frame clones and leaves out a portion. The sample has roughly 150,000 clones, over 70% seen once. As concerns this clone: Its antigen is unknown.

Germline CDR1 and CDR2: MNHEY and SMNVEV (reference sequence). V lost 4 bases to trimming and J lost 4 bases, with 6 bases between them. This CDR3 is 12 amino acids long. General study findings and limits: Per a later analysis, 15,000 to 20,000 TCR beta sequences showed association with HLA alleles at 0.05 false discovery rate. Equally common other TCR beta chains were less clonally expanded than HLA-associated ones, a later analysis found. Reported performance of the classifier showed diagnosis of cytomegalovirus status with high specificity and sensitivity.

The material sequenced was PBMCs. The chain recombines TRBV27 with TRBJ2-3; possibly TRBD1 for D (6 bases). This sequence originates from a man under 40 in good health and CMV-seropositive. The chain's CDR3 is CASSWGPDTQYF. The CDR3 nucleotides are TGTGCCAGCAGTTGGGGGCCAGATACGCAGTATTTT.